The clone carrying this TCR beta chain showed up many times. After removal of 5 bases from V and 2 bases from J, the junction contained 12 bases not matched to a gene. The CDR3 length is 16 residues. Germline V gene lookup returns CDR1 DFQATT and CDR2 SNEGSKA (reference sequence). The sample is drawn from a study of neurological immune-mediated disorders. One entry per CDR3 protein results from TCRdb running MiXCR on the 5' RACE reads. The table includes tens of thousands of distinct CDR3 sequences, more than 8% detected once. Specified time point: longitudinal time-point 2. Where libraries were unsorted, they were derived from 2 million PBMCs stored at -80 degrees C.

The gene calls are TRBV20-1 and TRBJ2-3; 8 nucleotides align to TRBD2. Sequenced input: PBMCs. This receptor was identified in a man aged 25-45 years in good health. The CDR3 DNA sequence: TGCAGTGCTTTCGGGGGGGCAGGGGTAGACACAGATACGCAGTATTTT. Translating it yields CSAFGGAGVDTDTQYF.